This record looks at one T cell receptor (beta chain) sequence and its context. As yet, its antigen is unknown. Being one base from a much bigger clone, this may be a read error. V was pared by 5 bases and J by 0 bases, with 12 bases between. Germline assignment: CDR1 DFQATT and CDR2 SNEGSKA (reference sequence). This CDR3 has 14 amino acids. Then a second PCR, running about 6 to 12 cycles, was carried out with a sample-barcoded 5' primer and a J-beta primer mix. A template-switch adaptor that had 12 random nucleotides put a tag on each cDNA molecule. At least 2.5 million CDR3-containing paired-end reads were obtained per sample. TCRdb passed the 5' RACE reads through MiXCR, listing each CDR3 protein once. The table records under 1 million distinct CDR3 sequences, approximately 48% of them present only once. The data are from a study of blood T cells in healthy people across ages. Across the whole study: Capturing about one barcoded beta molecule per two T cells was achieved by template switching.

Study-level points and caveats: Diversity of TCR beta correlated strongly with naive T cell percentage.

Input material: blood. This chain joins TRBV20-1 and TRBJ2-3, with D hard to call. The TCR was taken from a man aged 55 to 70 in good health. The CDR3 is CSAPDVPSTDTQYF. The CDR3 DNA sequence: TGCAGTGCTCCCGACGTGCCTAGCACAGATACGCAGTATTTT.